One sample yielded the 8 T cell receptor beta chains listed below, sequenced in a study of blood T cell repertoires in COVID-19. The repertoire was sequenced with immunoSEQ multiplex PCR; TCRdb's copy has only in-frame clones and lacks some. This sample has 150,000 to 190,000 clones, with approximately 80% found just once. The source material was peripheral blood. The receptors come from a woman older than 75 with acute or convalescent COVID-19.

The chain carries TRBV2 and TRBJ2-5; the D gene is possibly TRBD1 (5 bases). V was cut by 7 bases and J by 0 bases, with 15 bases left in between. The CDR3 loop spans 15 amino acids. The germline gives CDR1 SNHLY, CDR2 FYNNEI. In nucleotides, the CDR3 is TGTGCCAGCACCCGAGAGCAGGGCTACCAAGAGACCCAGTACTTC. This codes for CASTREQGYQETQYF.

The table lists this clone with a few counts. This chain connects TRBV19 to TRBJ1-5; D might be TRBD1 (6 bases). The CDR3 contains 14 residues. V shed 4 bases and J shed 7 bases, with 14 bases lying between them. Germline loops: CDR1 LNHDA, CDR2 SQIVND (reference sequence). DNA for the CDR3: TGTGCCAGTAGTAACCGAATACAGGGACAGCCCCAGCATTTT. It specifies CASSNRIQGQPQHF.

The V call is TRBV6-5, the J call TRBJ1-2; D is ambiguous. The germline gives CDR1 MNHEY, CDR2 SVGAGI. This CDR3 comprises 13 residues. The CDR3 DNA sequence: TGTGCTGGACGGGAGTCAAATAACTATGGCTACACCTTC. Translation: CAGRESNNYGYTF.

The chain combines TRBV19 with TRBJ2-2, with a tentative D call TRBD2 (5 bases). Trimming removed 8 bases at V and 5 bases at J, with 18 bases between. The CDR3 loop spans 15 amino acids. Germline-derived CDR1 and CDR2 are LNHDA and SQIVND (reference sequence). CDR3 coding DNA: TGTGCCAGTCAGAGCGGTGGTGGATATACCGGGGAGCTGTTTTTT. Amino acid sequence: CASQSGGGYTGELFF.

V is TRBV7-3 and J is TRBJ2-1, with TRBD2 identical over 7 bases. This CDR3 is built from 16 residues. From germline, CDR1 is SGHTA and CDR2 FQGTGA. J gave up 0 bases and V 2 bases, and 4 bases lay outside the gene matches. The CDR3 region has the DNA TGTGCCAGCAGCTTATCGGGGGGAGGCTCCTACAATGAGCAGTTCTTC. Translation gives CASSLSGGGSYNEQFF.

The CDR3 loop reads CASRSSSYEQYF. DNA of the CDR3: TGTGCCAGCAGGAGTAGCTCCTACGAGCAGTACTTC. The gene calls are TRBV21-1 and TRBJ2-7; TRBD2, as called in the table, went unchecked against the DNA. TRBV21-1 has pseudogene status. This CDR3 region has 12 residues.

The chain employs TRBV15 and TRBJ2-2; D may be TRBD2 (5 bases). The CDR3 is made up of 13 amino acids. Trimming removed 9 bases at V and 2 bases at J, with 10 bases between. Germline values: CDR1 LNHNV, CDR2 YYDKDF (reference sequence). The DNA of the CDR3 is TGTGCCACGACTCCGGGAAACACCGGGGAGCTGTTTTTT. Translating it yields CATTPGNTGELFF.

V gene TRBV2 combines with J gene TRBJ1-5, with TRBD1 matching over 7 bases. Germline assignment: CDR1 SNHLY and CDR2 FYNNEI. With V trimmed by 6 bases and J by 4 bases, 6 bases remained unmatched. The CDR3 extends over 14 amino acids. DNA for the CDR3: TGTGCCAGCAGCGAGGACAGGATAAATCAGCCCCAGCATTTT. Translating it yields CASSEDRINQPQHF.